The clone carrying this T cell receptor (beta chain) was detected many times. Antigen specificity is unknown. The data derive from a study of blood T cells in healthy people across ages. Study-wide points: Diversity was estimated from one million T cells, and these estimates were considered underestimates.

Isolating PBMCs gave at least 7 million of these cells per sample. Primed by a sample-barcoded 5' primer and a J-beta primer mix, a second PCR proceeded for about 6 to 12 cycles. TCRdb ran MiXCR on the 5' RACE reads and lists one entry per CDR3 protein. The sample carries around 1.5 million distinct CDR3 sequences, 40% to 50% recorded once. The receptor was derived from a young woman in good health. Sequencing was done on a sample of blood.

In DNA, the CDR3 is TGCAGCGTTGGGGATCTCCAAGAGACCCAGTACTTC. Amino acid sequence: CSVGDLQETQYF. This chain uses TRBV29-1 with TRBJ2-5; D remains ambiguous. With 4 bases removed from V and 1 base from J, the gap between germline ends came to 7 bases. Germline assignment: CDR1 SQVTM and CDR2 ANQGSEA. The CDR3 totals 12 residues.